This TCR beta chain is drawn from a study of human T cells and chemical hapten exposure. Regarding time point: patch test 1, 2 weeks after DPC sensitization. This sample's treatment: therapeutic diphenylcyclopropenone sensitization with weekly scalp DPC. This clonotype was picked up many times. Trimming took 2 bases from V and 7 from J, leaving 5 bases between them. The CDR3 length is 11 residues. Within the library, unique molecular identifiers were attached to each individual cDNA molecule. TCRdb passed the RACE reads through MiXCR, listing each CDR3 protein once. The sample lists 300,000 to 450,000 distinct CDR3 sequences; 4% to 5.5% were seen once.

The chain recombines TRBV12-3 or TRBV12-4 with TRBJ2-5, with D hard to call. Sequences were derived from whole blood, sampled in connection with sensitization to the hapten diphenylcyclopropenone (DPC). This clonotype originated in a woman aged 45-60 years with alopecia areata. Some clones in this sample may be carry-over from other donors' samples. CDR3 in amino acids: CASSLSGTQYF. CDR3 DNA sequence: TGTGCCAGCAGTTTATCAGGGACCCAGTACTTC.